The 13 T cell receptor beta chains presented below share a single source sample, sequenced in a study of cytomegalovirus exposure and HLA in healthy donors (dated by TCRdb to the late 2010s). Libraries were prepared through the immunoSEQ multiplex PCR assay. The multiplex PCR relied on a mix of 60 forward primers for TCR Vbeta segments and 13 reverse primers for TCR Jbeta segments. Held by TCRdb, this immuneACCESS table contains in-frame sequences only and omits some clones. Under half of the omission traces to an unresolved V gene where checked; the cause of the rest is unknown. The table for this sample lists 97,000 or so clones; under 75% of them were counted only once. 2% to 3% of the sample goes to the ten largest clones. Sequencing was done on a sample of PBMCs. These receptors were collected from a man aged 50-59 years in good health and CMV-seronegative.

The V and J genes are TRBV2 and TRBJ1-3, with a weak D call TRBD1 (5 bases). Per the germline V gene, CDR1 is SNHLY and CDR2 is FYNNEI. The V and J ends lost 7 bases and 4 bases respectively, with 14 bases between them. This CDR3 contains 14 residues. The CDR3 loop is CASIAGGAGNTIYF. The CDR3 DNA follows: TGTGCCAGCATCGCAGGAGGGGCCGGAAACACCATATATTTT.

This chain uses TRBV7-2 with TRBJ2-7; the match to TRBD2 covers 10 bases. Germline trimming cut 1 base from V and 4 bases from J; bases unmatched to any gene: 7. Per the germline V gene, CDR1 is SGHTA and CDR2 is FQGNSA. This CDR3 region has 16 residues. CDR3 sequence (DNA): TGTGCCAGCAGCTTAGAGAGCGGGGGGGCCGGTTACGAGCAGTACTTC. Translating it yields CASSLESGGAGYEQYF.

As for this clone: The junction departs from germline at one end; a sequencing error may be responsible. Other DNA sequences in this sample translate to the same CDR3. J is TRBJ1-2 and V is TRBV14; 8 nucleotides line up with TRBD1. Germline V gene data show CDR1 as SGHDN and CDR2 as FVKESK. The CDR3 runs 15 residues. CDR3 in DNA: TGCGCCAGCAGCCAGGGGCAGGGGGCGAACTATGGCTACACCTTC. This sequence encodes CASSQGQGANYGYTF.

This chain joins TRBV7-2 and TRBJ2-1; D ambiguous. Trimming took 2 bases from V and 8 from J, leaving 13 bases between them. Germline V CDR1 and CDR2: SGHTA, FQGNSA. This CDR3 region has 14 residues. Here the CDR3 reads CASSLMRNEYEQFF. The CDR3 DNA sequence: TGTGCCAGCAGCTTAATGAGGAACGAGTATGAGCAGTTCTTC.

In regard to this clone: The identical CDR3 is also encoded by other nucleotide sequences in the sample. This chain joins TRBV9 and TRBJ2-1; 13 bases line up with TRBD2. The CDR3 is 17 amino acids. V trimming: 4 bases; J trimming: 4 bases; junction bases outside the gene matches: 8. The germline V gene has CDR1 SGDLS and CDR2 YYNGEE. The CDR3 protein is CASSPRTSGSIYNEQFF. The CDR3 DNA reads as TGTGCCAGCAGCCCCCGGACTAGCGGGAGTATATACAATGAGCAGTTCTTC.

This chain connects TRBV28 to TRBJ1-5; 9 nucleotides line up with TRBD1. V was clipped by 2 bases and J by 4 bases; unmatched bases: 15. Germline CDR1 MDHEN, CDR2 SYDVKM. The length of the CDR3 is 19 residues. CDR3 sequence (DNA): TGTGCCAGCAGTTTAGGGACAGGGCCGGGAAGGGTTTGGAATCAGCCCCAGCATTTT. Encoded protein: CASSLGTGPGRVWNQPQHF.

The genes are TRBV6-5 and TRBJ1-3; D is unclear. Germline loops: CDR1 MNHEY, CDR2 SVGAGI. V was shortened by 8 bases and J by 0 bases, with 8 bases between the two germline ends. CDR3 size: 13 residues. CDR3 bases: TGTGCCAGCTCCCGGGGCTCTGGAAACACCATATATTTT. Translated: CASSRGSGNTIYF.

This chain uses TRBV5-6 with TRBJ1-5, with TRBD1 matching 9 bases. This CDR3 region has 19 residues. Germline V gene lookup returns CDR1 SGHDT and CDR2 YYEEEE. With V trimmed by 1 base and J by 6 bases, 17 bases remained unmatched. CDR3 loop: CASSLWGRDRVVSGQPQHF. The CDR3 bases are TGTGCCAGCAGCTTGTGGGGACGGGACAGGGTGGTTTCGGGTCAGCCCCAGCATTTT.

The chain joins TRBV7-9 to TRBJ1-5, with D perhaps matching TRBD1 (6 bases). V was clipped by 1 base and J by 7 bases, with 11 bases between them. Germline loops: CDR1 SEHNR, CDR2 FQNEAQ (reference sequence). This CDR3 is built from 14 residues. CDR3 bases: TGTGCCAGCAGCTTAGTGGGGCAGGGGCAGCCCCAGCATTTT. Its protein is CASSLVGQGQPQHF. The full variable domain, with the rest looked up from reference TRBV7-9 and TRBJ1-5, is DTGVSQNPRHKITKRGQNVTFRCDPISEHNRLYWYRQTLGQGPEFLTYFQNEAQLEKSRLLSDRFSAERPKGSFSTLEIQRTEQGDSAMYLCASSLVGQGQPQHFGDGTRLSIL.

The chain employs TRBV5-4 and TRBJ2-2; maybe TRBD2 (5 bases). This CDR3 spans 15 amino acids. Per the germline V gene, CDR1 is SGHNT and CDR2 is YYREEE (reference sequence). Trimming cost V 3 bases and J 0 bases, with 9 bases left between them. CDR3 protein: CASSSDSSNTGELFF. The CDR3 coding sequence is TGTGCCAGCAGCTCGGACTCATCGAACACCGGGGAGCTGTTTTTT.

The chain uses TRBV6-6 and TRBJ2-1; no firm D call. Germline loops: CDR1 MNHNY, CDR2 SVGAGI (reference sequence). V was pared by 6 bases and J by 2 bases, with 14 bases between. This CDR3 comprises 15 residues. CDR3 residues: CASSPMIPTYNEQFF. CDR3 nucleotide sequence: TGTGCCAGCAGCCCGATGATACCTACCTACAATGAGCAGTTCTTC.

The chain employs TRBV5-1 and TRBJ2-3; 12 nucleotides match TRBD1. This CDR3 comprises 16 residues. Trimming cost V 1 base and J 6 bases; bases outside gene matches: 6. Germline CDR1 reads SGHRS; CDR2 reads YFSETQ. CDR3 nucleotides: TGCGCCAGCAGCTTGCTCGGGACAGGGGGCATGGATACGCAGTATTTT. The encoded protein is CASSLLGTGGMDTQYF. The full variable domain, with the rest looked up from reference TRBV5-1 and TRBJ2-3, is KAGVTQTPRYLIKTRGQQVTLSCSPISGHRSVSWYQQTPGQGLQFLFEYFSETQRNKGNFPGRFSGRQFSNSRSEMNVSTLELGDSALYLCASSLLGTGGMDTQYFGPGTRLTVL.

V usage is TRBV19 and J usage is TRBJ2-5; 9 positions match TRBD2. V lost 1 base to trimming and J lost 3 bases; unmatched junction nucleotides: 9. The germline V gene has CDR1 LNHDA and CDR2 SQIVND (reference sequence). The CDR3 consists of 17 residues. CDR3 sequence (DNA): TGTGCCAGTAGTATAGTGGGGCCGGCTAGCGGGAAAGAGACCCAGTACTTC. Its translation: CASSIVGPASGKETQYF. Full variable domain (remainder filled in from reference TRBV19 and TRBJ2-5): DGGITQSPKYLFRKEGQNVTLSCEQNLNHDAMYWYRQDPGQGLRLIYYSQIVNDFQKGDIAEGYSVSREKKESFPLTVTSAQKNPTAFYLCASSIVGPASGKETQYFGPGTRLLVL.